This passage covers 19 T cell receptor beta chains from one sample sequenced in a study of T cell responses to AZD1222 COVID-19 vaccine. Produced via immunoSEQ multiplex PCR; TCRdb's table is partial and in-frame only. The sample contains approximately 100,000 clones, around 87% of which appear only once. Material: peripheral blood, obtained 28 days after the second AZD1222 dose. The receptors were gathered from an adult who received the AZD1222 COVID-19 vaccine.

The genes are TRBV5-4 and TRBJ1-2; D is perhaps TRBD1 (6 bases). The CDR3 has 15 amino acids. Between the trimmed V and J ends, which lost 2 bases and 4 bases, there was a span of 15 bases. Per germline, CDR1 SGHNT and CDR2 YYREEE (reference sequence). CDR3 residues: CASSFPGAPSYGYTF. CDR3 nucleotide sequence: TGTGCCAGCAGCTTCCCGGGGGCGCCCTCCTATGGCTACACCTTC.

The rearrangement joins TRBV9 to TRBJ2-1, with no clear D. Germline V lookup: CDR1 SGDLS, CDR2 YYNGEE. Trimming left V 3 bases short and J 4 bases short, with 8 bases between. This CDR3 is 13 amino acids long. CDR3 DNA: TGTGCCAGCAGCGGAGACACTTACAATGAGCAGTTCTTC. It encodes CASSGDTYNEQFF.

The rearrangement links TRBV6-6 to TRBJ2-4; maybe TRBD2 (7 bases). Germline CDR1 reads MNHNY; CDR2 reads SVGAGI (reference sequence). Trimming took 6 bases from V and 6 from J, leaving 18 bases between them. This CDR3 is built from 15 residues. The CDR3 spells CASSSQGRERNIQYF. CDR3 in DNA: TGTGCCAGCAGCTCTCAGGGGAGGGAGCGAAACATTCAGTACTTC.

The V gene is TRBV9, the J gene TRBJ2-1, with a possible D match to TRBD2 (7 bases). From germline, CDR1 is SGDLS and CDR2 YYNGEE. Trimming took 0 bases from V and 0 from J, leaving 13 bases between them. CDR3 size: 17 residues. Here the CDR3 DNA reads TGTGCCAGCAGCGTAGGTAGGGGGGGTTCCTCCTACAATGAGCAGTTCTTC. Its protein product is CASSVGRGGSSYNEQFF.

The gene calls are TRBV20-1 and TRBJ1-1; unclear D gene. This CDR3 spans 12 amino acids. Germline loops: CDR1 DFQATT, CDR2 SNEGSKA (reference sequence). Deletions cut 3 bases from V and 6 bases from J, with 11 bases between. The CDR3 region has the DNA TGCAGTGCTAGTAAGGGAGTGGCTGAAGCTTTCTTT. It is translated as CSASKGVAEAFF.

This chain links TRBV5-6 with TRBJ2-1; D not resolved. The germline CDR1 and CDR2 sequences are SGHDT and YYEEEE. V lost 6 bases and J 4 bases, leaving 17 bases between the germline ends. The CDR3 is 15 residues long. The CDR3 spells CASTRALELYNEQFF. The CDR3 DNA follows: TGTGCCAGCACCCGCGCACTTGAACTTTACAATGAGCAGTTCTTC.

The chain uses TRBV7-2 and TRBJ2-7; D may be TRBD1 (5 bases). This CDR3 has 15 residues. CDR1 and CDR2 (germline): SGHTA, FQGNSA. V gave up 5 bases and J gave up 2 bases, with 16 bases separating them. The CDR3 region is CASSPDQGKPYEQYF. The DNA for the CDR3 is TGTGCCAGCAGCCCAGACCAGGGCAAACCCTACGAGCAGTACTTC.

The V gene is TRBV5-4, the J gene TRBJ1-2, with 7 bases fitting TRBD1. Trimming removed 4 bases from V and 4 bases from J; junction bases left unmatched: 7. Germline lookup yields CDR1 SGHNT and CDR2 YYREEE (reference sequence). The CDR3 loop spans 14 amino acids. The CDR3 nucleotides are TGTGCCAGCAGCCCGGACAGGAGATCCTATGGCTACACCTTC. It codes for CASSPDRRSYGYTF.

This chain joins TRBV9 and TRBJ2-5; D perhaps matches TRBD2 (5 bases). In germline, CDR1 is SGDLS, CDR2 YYNGEE. With 1 base removed from V and 9 bases from J, the gap between germline ends came to 16 bases. This CDR3 comprises 14 residues. This CDR3 is CASSVSGYPGAQYF. The CDR3 DNA follows: TGTGCCAGCAGCGTAAGCGGCTACCCTGGGGCCCAGTACTTC.

This chain links TRBV5-1 with TRBJ1-4; D is ambiguous. From germline, CDR1 is SGHRS and CDR2 YFSETQ. CDR3 length equals 13 residues. V was trimmed by 0 bases and J by 3 bases, leaving 3 bases between them. The CDR3 DNA reads TGCGCCAGCAGCTTGGATCCTAATGAAAAACTGTTTTTT. Translating it yields CASSLDPNEKLFF. Based on the CDR3 plus reference TRBV5-1 and TRBJ1-4, the full variable domain is KAGVTQTPRYLIKTRGQQVTLSCSPISGHRSVSWYQQTPGQGLQFLFEYFSETQRNKGNFPGRFSGRQFSNSRSEMNVSTLELGDSALYLCASSLDPNEKLFFGSGTQLSVL.

The chain employs TRBV27 and TRBJ1-6, with a weak D call TRBD1 (6 bases). This CDR3 has 15 amino acids. V shed 0 bases and J shed 14 bases, with 17 bases lying between them. Per germline, CDR1 MNHEY and CDR2 SMNVEV (reference sequence). The CDR3 DNA reads TGTGCCAGCAGTTTATCGCCCCTCGGGACACCGACCCTCCACTTT. Translation: CASSLSPLGTPTLHF.

V is TRBV2 and J is TRBJ1-6; D is undetermined. This CDR3 is built from 13 residues. Trimming took off 8 bases at V and 4 bases at J, with 9 bases between the two ends. Germline lookup yields CDR1 SNHLY and CDR2 FYNNEI. Here the CDR3 reads CASLQTYNSPLHF. In DNA, the CDR3 is TGTGCCAGCCTACAGACATATAATTCACCCCTCCACTTT.

The rearrangement joins TRBV5-4 to TRBJ1-2, with D tentatively TRBD1 (6 bases). The CDR3 runs 13 residues. CDR1 is SGHNT, CDR2 YYREEE, per germline (reference sequence). Trimming took off 2 bases at V and 7 bases at J, with 12 bases between the two ends. The CDR3 is CASSFLGGGGYTF. The CDR3 DNA is TGTGCCAGCAGCTTCCTAGGGGGGGGTGGCTACACCTTC.

In regard to this clone: This same CDR3 is encoded by further DNA sequences in the sample. The V gene is TRBV19, the J gene TRBJ1-2, with D uncertain. CDR1 and CDR2 (germline): LNHDA, SQIVND (reference sequence). The CDR3 loop spans 12 amino acids. The V and J ends lost 9 bases and 2 bases respectively, with 10 bases between them. CDR3 in DNA: TGTGCCAGCAGGACCGGGAACTATGGCTACACCTTC. Protein product: CASRTGNYGYTF.

The genes are TRBV24-1 and TRBJ2-1; 8 positions match TRBD1. With V trimmed by 3 bases and J by 7 bases, 4 bases remained unmatched. This CDR3 is built from 14 residues. Looked up from germline, CDR1 is KGHDR and CDR2 is SFDVKD. CDR3 sequence (DNA): TGTGCCACCAGTGATCCCAACAGGGGGAATGAGCAGTTCTTC. Residues: CATSDPNRGNEQFF.

The gene calls are TRBV2 and TRBJ2-7; 8 bases are shared with TRBD2. The CDR3 has 16 residues. CDR1 is SNHLY, CDR2 FYNNEI, per germline. V gave up 7 bases and J gave up 1 base; unmatched junction bases: 12. The CDR3 nucleotides are TGTGCCAGCACCCGGGGGGGCGGGAGTAAATCCTACGAGCAGTACTTC. Translating gives CASTRGGGSKSYEQYF.

This chain links TRBV3-1 (or the pseudogene TRBV3-2) with TRBJ1-5, with 10 bases that match TRBD1. The germline V gene has CDR1 LGHDT and CDR2 YNNKEL (reference sequence). Trimming cost V 0 bases and J 0 bases; bases outside gene matches: 11. The CDR3 consists of 20 residues. CDR3 region: CASSQDRTDRGLGSNQPQHF. The CDR3 DNA reads as TGTGCCAGCAGCCAAGATCGGACCGACAGGGGGCTTGGTAGCAATCAGCCCCAGCATTTT.

The chain couples TRBV7-9 to TRBJ1-1; D uncertain. Germline V CDR1 and CDR2: SEHNR, FQNEAQ (reference sequence). Trimming removed 1 base at V and 11 bases at J, with 14 bases between. CDR3 length: 13 amino acids. CDR3 DNA: TGTGCCAGCAGCTTAGAGCGTGGAACGTCTGCTTTCTTT. Residues: CASSLERGTSAFF.

This chain joins TRBV2 and TRBJ1-1, with D hard to call. The V gene lost 7 bases and the J gene lost 4 bases, with 16 bases spanning the gap. The V gene's germline CDR1 is SNHLY and CDR2 FYNNEI. The CDR3 totals 14 residues. CDR3 nucleotide sequence: TGTGCCAGCATGTTGGGAGTAGAGGGCACTGAAGCTTTCTTT. Encoded protein: CASMLGVEGTEAFF.